This paragraph covers one T cell receptor beta chain sequence. What it binds is not known. This sample was taken from a study of T cells in tumors after PD-1 blockade. Across the whole study: Excluded were patients with checkpoint blockade, immunosuppressants, or radiotherapy or other anti-cancer therapy within 4 weeks. Either cemiplimab 350 mg every 2 weeks or pembrolizumab 200 mg every 3 weeks was given.

This CDR3 region has 13 residues. Germline V gene lookup returns CDR1 SEHNR and CDR2 FQNEAQ (reference sequence). V gave up 5 bases and J gave up 4 bases, with 10 bases separating them. Broader study findings: Peripheral recruitment is suggested, as some novel exhausted tumor clones were in pre-treatment blood.

Sequenced by immunoSEQ multiplex PCR; TCRdb stores in-frame clones only, minus some. The sample comprises around 25,000 clones, 82% of which are singletons, and roughly 12% rests with the top ten. This sequence originates from a human donor with basal cell carcinoma. Sequencing used PBMCs, obtained after anti-PD-1 treatment. The V call is TRBV7-9, the J call TRBJ2-3; TRBD1 might be the D (6 bases). Here the CDR3 DNA reads TGTGCCAGCAGCCTAGGGGGTCCAGATACGCAGTATTTT. This translates into CASSLGGPDTQYF.